The text below deals with one T cell receptor (beta chain). Its antigen is not known. The germline V gene encodes CDR1 LGHNA and CDR2 YNFKEQ. This CDR3 has 11 amino acids. V was pared by 8 bases and J by 4 bases, with 6 bases between. Method: immunoSEQ multiplex PCR; TCRdb's copy keeps in-frame clones and lacks some. Among about 150,000 clones listed, 94% were seen once. This sample stems from a study of T cell responses to AZD1222 COVID-19 vaccine. Study-wide background: Pooled together were second doses at about 4 or about 12 weeks. Study results and limitations: Clonal diversity may have been underestimated in mostly white British donors. Nearly half of unique spike-specific TCRs reportedly avoided B.1.351 and B.1.1.7 mutated regions. The study found vaccine-associated CD4 TCRs spanning spike, dominant at 160-218 and 743-854.

This TCR was sampled from an adult in good health. This chain uses TRBV4-2 with TRBJ1-3; the D is unclear. The sequenced sample was peripheral blood, obtained on day 0 of AZD1222 vaccination. The CDR3 DNA reads as TGTGCCAGCGTTGAGGGAAACACCATATATTTT. It yields the protein CASVEGNTIYF.